The rows below give T cell receptor beta chains drawn from one sample of a study of CD8+ T cells in alopecia areata. Method: immunoSEQ multiplex PCR; TCRdb's copy keeps in-frame clones and lacks some. Of under 250,000 clones listed, approximately 70% are singletons. The sequencing used CD4+ T cells sorted from blood, collected at approximately week 42, from a patient treated with tofacitinib. The receptor set was obtained from a human donor with alopecia areata. Both conserved end residues are part of each CDR3. A D gene is named only where the DNA matches it firmly. The size of a clone is reported for some rows only, either as once, few or many, or as a class for expanded clones.

TRBV5-1	TRBJ2-3	few	TRBD2	TGCGCCAGCAGCCCAGCTAGCGGGGGGGTCAGCACAGATACGCAGTATTTT	CASSPASGGVSTDTQYF
TRBV30	TRBJ2-3	.	TRBD2	TGTGCCTGGATGCCTCTAGCGGGGGGCGGGGATACGCAGTATTTT	CAWMPLAGGGDTQYF
TRBV4-3	TRBJ2-7	.	.	TGCGCCAGCAGCCAAGATCGTTCGGGGGCCGAGCAGTACTTC	CASSQDRSGAEQYF
TRBV7-3	TRBJ2-3	.	.	TGTGCCAGCAGCTTAAGTAACACACGAGATACGCAGTATTTT	CASSLSNTRDTQYF
TRBV30	TRBJ2-5	few	TRBD2	TGTGCCTGGAGTGGCGGGGGGGCCTCCTGGGAGACCCAGTACTTC	CAWSGGGASWETQYF
TRBV9	TRBJ1-2	.	.	TGTGCCAGCAGCCCACGGCCGGGACGGGCTGAGGGCTACACCTTC	CASSPRPGRAEGYTF
TRBV25-1	TRBJ2-7	once	TRBD1	TGTGCCAGGAAACTACTCGACGAGACAGGGGTATTCTACGAGCAGTACTTC	CARKLLDETGVFYEQYF
TRBV30	TRBJ2-6	.	.	TGTGCCTGGTGCACCGGGACCACTAGGGCCAACGTCCTGACTTTC	CAWCTGTTRANVLTF
TRBV29-1	TRBJ1-1	.	.	TGCAGCGTTGACACGCTGAACACTGAAGCTTTCTTT	CSVDTLNTEAFF
TRBV7-8	TRBJ1-1	.	.	TGTGCCAGCAGCCTACAGACAGAGATGAACACTGAAGCTTTCTTT	CASSLQTEMNTEAFF
TRBV2	TRBJ2-1	.	.	TGTGCCAGCACCCGGACGGACTACAATGAGCAGTTCTTC	CASTRTDYNEQFF
TRBV15	TRBJ1-1	.	.	TGTGCCACCAGCAGGGACCAAGGGTATGAAGCTTTCTTT	CATSRDQGYEAFF